The 22 T cell receptor beta chains presented below share a single source sample, sequenced in a study of blood T cell repertoires in COVID-19. Measured with immunoSEQ multiplex PCR; TCRdb has only the in-frame clones, and not every one. The sample holds approximately 190,000 clones, roughly four fifths seen once. Sample: peripheral blood. All receptors come from a middle-aged woman with acute or convalescent COVID-19.

A few counts support this clone. This specimen includes other DNA sequences encoding the same CDR3. The DNA of the CDR3 is TGTGCCAGCAGTTACAGGGGGGGGAATTCACCCCTCCACTTT. Translation gives CASSYRGGNSPLHF. This rearrangement joins TRBV6-5 to TRBJ1-6, with a weak D call TRBD1 (6 bases). CDR3 length: 14 residues. Per germline, CDR1 MNHEY and CDR2 SVGAGI. Trimming took off 2 bases at V and 7 bases at J, with 9 bases between the two ends.

The V and J genes are TRBV28 and TRBJ1-5, with D perhaps matching TRBD1 (6 bases). The CDR3 sequence is 14 residues long. The germline V gene encodes CDR1 MDHEN and CDR2 SYDVKM. Trimming took 8 bases from V and 6 from J, leaving 17 bases between them. The CDR3 nucleotides read TGTGCCAGCGGATCACAGGGATTAGTTCAGCCCCAGCATTTT. Its translation: CASGSQGLVQPQHF. Complete variable domain (other parts from reference TRBV28 and TRBJ1-5): DVKVTQSSRYLVKRTGEKVFLECVQDMDHENMFWYRQDPGLGLRLIYFSYDVKMKEKGDIPEGYSVSREKKERFSLILESASTNQTSMYLCASGSQGLVQPQHFGDGTRLSIL.

The chain is built from TRBV28 and TRBJ2-7; maybe TRBD2 (6 bases). CDR3 length: 13 amino acids. V was shortened by 6 bases and J by 6 bases, with 15 bases between the two germline ends. Germline lookup yields CDR1 MDHEN and CDR2 SYDVKM. DNA of the CDR3: TGTGCCAGCAGACATACTAGCAGGGCCGAGCAGTACTTC. Translated: CASRHTSRAEQYF.

CDR3 region: CAITQGLADYNEQFF. DNA of the CDR3: TGTGCCATCACTCAGGGACTAGCGGATTACAATGAGCAGTTCTTC. The chain recombines TRBV10-3 with TRBJ2-1, with 11 nucleotides matching TRBD2. V gave up 7 bases and J gave up 4 bases; unmatched junction bases: 6. Germline V lookup: CDR1 ENHRY, CDR2 SYGVKD. The CDR3 has 15 amino acids.

The chain links TRBV27 to TRBJ2-7, with TRBD2 matching 9 bases. V dropped 4 bases and J dropped 5; count of bases not matched to a gene: 6. The germline V gene has CDR1 MNHEY and CDR2 SMNVEV (reference sequence). The CDR3 has 14 amino acids. CDR3 sequence: CASSSAGGRHEQYF. CDR3 DNA sequence: TGTGCCAGCAGTTCTGCGGGAGGGAGGCACGAGCAGTACTTC.

The chain joins TRBV6-1 to TRBJ2-7; 12 bases match TRBD1. Germline V gene lookup returns CDR1 MNHNS and CDR2 SASEGT. Trimming removed 4 bases from V and 1 base from J; junction bases left unmatched: 11. This CDR3 has 18 residues. CDR3 nucleotide sequence: TGTGCCAGCAGTGTATCGGGACAGGGGGCCGTTTGGTCCTACGAGCAGTACTTC. Protein: CASSVSGQGAVWSYEQYF.

The chain uses TRBV4-1 and TRBJ1-6; 9 positions agree with TRBD1. Unmatched junction bases numbered 9, after V lost 4 bases and J lost 5 bases. This CDR3 is built from 17 residues. Germline loops: CDR1 MGHRA, CDR2 YSYEKL. The chain's CDR3 is CASSPDGTGYDNSPLHF. The CDR3, as DNA: TGCGCCAGCAGCCCAGACGGGACAGGGTACGATAATTCACCCCTCCACTTT.

The chain combines TRBV7-6 with TRBJ2-1; tentatively, D is TRBD2 (6 bases). This CDR3 is 16 amino acids long. From germline, CDR1 is SGHVS and CDR2 FNYEAQ. The ends were cut back, 4 bases at V and 7 bases at J, with 20 bases in the middle. The CDR3 bases are TGTGCCAGCAGCTCCAGAAACGGGACCAGCGGGAATGAGCAGTTCTTC. Amino acids: CASSSRNGTSGNEQFF.

The J gene is TRBJ2-1, the V gene TRBV5-1; tentatively, D is TRBD2 (7 bases). The CDR3 runs 16 residues. CDR1 SGHRS and CDR2 YFSETQ come from the germline V gene. Trimming shortened V by 0 bases and J by 4 bases, and 14 bases separated the two germline ends. In nucleotides, the CDR3 is TGCGCCAGCAGCTTGGCGGGGGGCGGAAGTTACAATGAGCAGTTCTTC. It yields the protein CASSLAGGGSYNEQFF.

The chain recombines TRBV3-1 (or the pseudogene TRBV3-2) with TRBJ1-1; D might be TRBD1 (6 bases). CDR1 LGHDT and CDR2 YNNKEL come from the germline V gene (reference sequence). The germline V and J ends were trimmed by 3 bases and 1 base, with 9 bases remaining between them. This CDR3 spans 14 amino acids. Here the CDR3 DNA reads TGTGCCAGCAGCCACTCGACAGGGAACACTGAAGCTTTCTTT. Translated: CASSHSTGNTEAFF.

The V call is TRBV19, the J call TRBJ1-2; D is ambiguous. CDR3 length equals 14 residues. CDR1 is LNHDA, CDR2 SQIVND, per germline (reference sequence). Trimming pared 3 bases from V and 3 bases from J, leaving 11 bases between. DNA for the CDR3: TGTGCCAGTAGTATCCCGGCGGCCTACTATGGCTACACCTTC. Protein sequence: CASSIPAAYYGYTF.

The rearrangement uses TRBV7-2 and TRBJ2-1, with D possibly matching TRBD1 (6 bases). Germline CDR1 and CDR2: SGHTA and FQGNSA. V was trimmed by 2 bases and J by 9 bases, leaving 8 bases between them. This CDR3 has 12 residues. CDR3 amino acids: CASSLQGPEQFF. Here the CDR3 DNA reads TGTGCCAGCAGCTTACAGGGGCCTGAGCAGTTCTTC.

This chain uses TRBV11-3 with TRBJ2-5, with D possibly TRBD2 on 5 matching bases. The CDR3 is 14 residues long. Germline lookup yields CDR1 SGHNT and CDR2 YENEEA. V lost 5 bases and J lost 9, with 19 bases in between. In DNA form, the CDR3 reads TGTGCCAGCAGCAAAGCCGGGCCCACCGGGGCCCAGTACTTC. This gives the protein CASSKAGPTGAQYF.

The V and J genes are TRBV7-2 and TRBJ1-3; 10 nucleotides agree with TRBD1. The CDR3 is 17 amino acids. The V segment lost 5 bases and the J segment 0 bases; nucleotides outside the gene matches: 7. Germline V lookup: CDR1 SGHTA, CDR2 FQGNSA. In DNA form, the CDR3 reads TGTGCCAGCAGCCTGTTCGGGACAGGGGTCTCTGGAAACACCATATATTTT. Amino acids: CASSLFGTGVSGNTIYF.

The chain links TRBV7-2 to TRBJ1-5; D perhaps matches TRBD1 (6 bases). Between the trimmed V and J ends, which lost 4 bases and 4 bases, there was a span of 11 bases. CDR3 length equals 14 residues. Germline loops: CDR1 SGHTA, CDR2 FQGNSA. In DNA form, the CDR3 reads TGTGCCAGCAGCTCCAGGGGACCGAATCAGCCCCAGCATTTT. Its protein product is CASSSRGPNQPQHF.

V is TRBV27 and J is TRBJ1-2; 10 bases align to TRBD1. V dropped 6 bases and J dropped 5; count of bases not matched to a gene: 6. The germline gives CDR1 MNHEY, CDR2 SMNVEV (reference sequence). The CDR3 spans 14 residues. This CDR3 reads CASSRDRGRYGYTF. The CDR3 DNA follows: TGTGCCAGCAGCCGGGACAGGGGTCGATATGGCTACACCTTC.

CDR3 nucleotide sequence: TGTGCCAGCAGTCCAGGGGGCCGATTTGAAAAACTGTTTTTT. This translates into CASSPGGRFEKLFF. The chain employs TRBV6-5 and TRBJ1-4; TRBD1 aligns across 8 bases. V was clipped by 5 bases and J by 7 bases; unmatched bases: 6. Per the germline V gene, CDR1 is MNHEY and CDR2 is SVGAGI. The CDR3 totals 14 residues.

This chain uses TRBV5-1 with TRBJ2-3, with 8 bases aligning to TRBD1. Germline V gene sequence: CDR1 SGHRS, CDR2 YFSETQ. The CDR3 spans 15 residues. V was clipped by 3 bases and J by 0 bases; unmatched bases: 3. As DNA, the CDR3 is TGCGCCAGCAGCTCCCGGACAGGGAGCACAGATACGCAGTATTTT. It translates to CASSSRTGSTDTQYF.

This chain links TRBV25-1 with TRBJ2-5, with TRBD1 matching 7 bases. CDR3 length equals 16 residues. Germline-derived CDR1 and CDR2 are MGHDK and SYGVNS. V was clipped by 0 bases and J by 2 bases; unmatched bases: 6. The CDR3 region is CASSEYTTGVQETQYF. The DNA for the CDR3 is TGTGCCAGCAGTGAATACACAACAGGGGTTCAAGAGACCCAGTACTTC. Based on the CDR3 plus reference TRBV25-1 and TRBJ2-5, the full variable domain is EADIYQTPRYLVIGTGKKITLECSQTMGHDKMYWYQQDPGMELHLIHYSYGVNSTEKGDLSSESTVSRIRTEHFPLTLESARPSHTSQYLCASSEYTTGVQETQYFGPGTRLLVL.

This clone was picked up a small number of times. This chain joins TRBV9 and TRBJ1-6; 8 bases are a match to TRBD1. CDR3 length equals 14 residues. Trimming at V came to 2 bases and at J to 7 bases, leaving 2 bases not matched to a gene. CDR1 SGDLS and CDR2 YYNGEE come from the germline V gene. DNA of the CDR3: TGTGCCAGCAGCGTCCAGGGGGCCAATTCACCCCTCCACTTT. Protein sequence: CASSVQGANSPLHF.

The chain couples TRBV28 to TRBJ2-6, with 7 bases matching TRBD1. The CDR3 contains 15 residues. In germline, CDR1 is MDHEN, CDR2 SYDVKM. V dropped 5 bases and J dropped 1; count of bases not matched to a gene: 2. Here the CDR3 reads CASSPQGSGANVLTF. CDR3 bases: TGTGCCAGCAGTCCACAGGGGTCTGGGGCCAACGTCCTGACTTTC.

The genes are TRBV7-8 and TRBJ2-3; 7 bases are a match to TRBD2. CDR1 and CDR2 from the germline V gene are SGHVS and FQNEAQ. This CDR3 spans 18 amino acids. V trimming: 3 bases; J trimming: 6 bases; junction bases outside the gene matches: 18. CDR3 DNA sequence: TGTGCCAGCAGCTTTAATCGTCCCGGGACTACCCTGATGGATACGCAGTATTTT. Its translation is CASSFNRPGTTLMDTQYF.